These 10 T cell receptor beta chains were all obtained from the same sample, sequenced in a study of CD8 T cells in ankylosing spondylitis. Via MiXCR, TCRdb re-called the 5' RACE reads, giving one row per CDR3 protein. Of about 340,000 distinct CDR3 sequences detected, 20% appear once; the ten largest clones hold roughly 13%. Material: blood, either unsorted or a sorted T cell fraction (not recorded which). These receptors were obtained from a male donor with ankylosing spondylitis or in good health (not recorded which).

The V call is TRBV6-5, the J call TRBJ2-7; D is ambiguous. Germline assignment: CDR1 MNHEY and CDR2 SVGAGI. The V gene lost 0 bases and the J gene lost 7 bases, with 7 bases spanning the gap. The CDR3 consists of 12 residues. The CDR3 bases are TGTGCCAGCAGTTACTCGTCGAAAGAGCAGTACTTC. This gives the protein CASSYSSKEQYF.

V is TRBV19 and J is TRBJ2-7, with TRBD2 as a possible D gene (5 bases). This CDR3 spans 14 amino acids. Per germline, CDR1 LNHDA and CDR2 SQIVND (reference sequence). Trimming removed 3 bases from V and 3 bases from J, with 12 bases in between. In nucleotides, the CDR3 is TGTGCCAGTAGTATGTCGGGGATCAACTACGAGCAGTACTTC. This gives the protein CASSMSGINYEQYF. Full variable domain (outside the CDR3, taken from reference TRBV19 and TRBJ2-7): DGGITQSPKYLFRKEGQNVTLSCEQNLNHDAMYWYRQDPGQGLRLIYYSQIVNDFQKGDIAEGYSVSREKKESFPLTVTSAQKNPTAFYLCASSMSGINYEQYFGPGTRLTVT.

The chain uses TRBV7-2 and TRBJ2-1; D is undetermined. The germline CDR1 and CDR2 sequences are SGHTA and FQGNSA. The CDR3 sequence is 14 residues long. The V and J ends lost 3 bases and 6 bases respectively, with 12 bases between them. The CDR3 DNA reads TGTGCCAGCAGCTTGGGCCAGCACCCCAATGAGCAGTTCTTC. This encodes CASSLGQHPNEQFF.

The table lists this clonotype with a few counts. J is TRBJ2-2 and V is TRBV27; maybe TRBD2 (7 bases). The CDR3 runs to 15 residues. Germline CDR1 MNHEY, CDR2 SMNVEV (reference sequence). Trimming removed 6 bases from V and 3 bases from J, with 14 bases in between. This CDR3 reads CASSPREGDTGELFF. CDR3 DNA: TGTGCCAGCAGCCCCAGGGAGGGGGACACCGGGGAGCTGTTTTTT.

V is TRBV6-1 and J is TRBJ1-1; D call uncertain. This CDR3 comprises 12 residues. Per germline, CDR1 MNHNS and CDR2 SASEGT. Trimming cost V 2 bases and J 4 bases, with 5 bases left between them. CDR3 protein: CASSETGTEAFF. DNA of the CDR3: TGTGCCAGCAGTGAAACGGGCACTGAAGCTTTCTTT.

The chain combines TRBV18 with TRBJ2-5; unclear D gene. Germline CDR1 KGHSH, CDR2 LQKENI. Trimming took off 3 bases at V and 5 bases at J, with 13 bases between the two ends. The CDR3 has 14 residues. The CDR3 nucleotides read TGTGCCAGCTCACCGCCGATCCAAACGGAGACCCAGTACTTC. Its translation: CASSPPIQTETQYF. Drawing the rest from reference TRBV18 and TRBJ2-5, the complete variable domain is NAGVMQNPRHLVRRRGQEARLRCSPMKGHSHVYWYRQLPEEGLKFMVYLQKENIIDESGMPKERFSAEFPKEGPSILRIQQVVRGDSAAYFCASSPPIQTETQYFGPGTRLLVL.

A few counts support this clonotype. This chain joins TRBV7-9 and TRBJ2-7, with D uncertain. CDR1 SEHNR and CDR2 FQNEAQ come from the germline V gene (reference sequence). The V and J ends lost 4 bases and 6 bases respectively, with 10 bases between them. This CDR3 is 12 amino acids long. The CDR3 protein is CASSYGMGEQYF. As DNA, the CDR3 is TGTGCCAGCAGCTACGGAATGGGCGAGCAGTACTTC.

This sequence joins TRBV11-2 and TRBJ2-1, with D possibly matching TRBD1 (6 bases). V shed 6 bases and J shed 10 bases, with 13 bases lying between them. Germline CDR1 reads SGHAT; CDR2 reads FQNNGV. The CDR3 has 12 amino acids. The CDR3 spells CASRDTGREQFF. The CDR3 nucleotides read TGTGCCAGCAGGGATACAGGGAGAGAGCAGTTCTTC.

This rearrangement joins TRBV12-3 or TRBV12-4 to TRBJ2-3; 10 positions agree with TRBD2. The CDR3 is 16 amino acids. J lost 2 bases, V lost 6 bases, and 8 bases had no gene match. For the CDR3, the DNA is TGTGCCAGCAGCCCCCCGACTAGCGGGCCCACAGATACGCAGTATTTT. Translating it yields CASSPPTSGPTDTQYF.

V usage is TRBV7-9 and J usage is TRBJ2-1; no firm D call. The CDR3 length is 13 residues. With 9 bases removed from V and 0 bases from J, the gap between germline ends came to 9 bases. CDR1 SEHNR and CDR2 FQNEAQ come from the germline V gene (reference sequence). CDR3 sequence: CASRISSYNEQFF. The CDR3 DNA is TGTGCCAGTCGCATTAGCTCCTACAATGAGCAGTTCTTC. Filled out from reference TRBV7-9 and TRBJ2-1, the complete variable domain reads DTGVSQNPRHKITKRGQNVTFRCDPISEHNRLYWYRQTLGQGPEFLTYFQNEAQLEKSRLLSDRFSAERPKGSFSTLEIQRTEQGDSAMYLCASRISSYNEQFFGPGTRLTVL.